Below are 25 T cell receptor beta chains sequenced from a single sample in a study of blood T cell repertoires in COVID-19. The assay was immunoSEQ multiplex PCR, and TCRdb's table has in-frame clones only and misses some. The data hold about 190,000 clones, with 65% to 80% observed a single time. Material for sequencing was peripheral blood. The receptors were gathered from a woman aged 45-60 years with acute or convalescent COVID-19.

The V gene is TRBV19, the J gene TRBJ2-1; the match to TRBD1 covers 8 bases. V shed 3 bases and J 4 bases; nucleotides not matched to a gene: 5. This CDR3 region has 15 residues. CDR1 LNHDA and CDR2 SQIVND come from the germline V gene (reference sequence). CDR3 protein: CASSMGDRYYNEQFF. CDR3 nucleotide sequence: TGTGCCAGTAGTATGGGGGACAGGTATTACAATGAGCAGTTCTTC.

V gene TRBV6-5 combines with J gene TRBJ2-3, with 9 positions matching TRBD2. The germline V gene encodes CDR1 MNHEY and CDR2 SVGAGI. The CDR3 totals 14 residues. The V segment lost 7 bases and the J segment 4 bases; nucleotides outside the gene matches: 6. CDR3 amino acids: CASKERGVPDTQYF. CDR3 sequence (DNA): TGTGCCAGCAAAGAGCGGGGGGTACCAGATACGCAGTATTTT.

V and J are TRBV4-3 and TRBJ1-4, with 10 bases aligning to TRBD1. J was trimmed by 8 bases and V by 0 bases; bases with no gene match: 12. Germline V gives CDR1 LGHNA, CDR2 YSLEER. The CDR3 length is 18 residues. Here the CDR3 DNA reads TGCGCCAGCAGCCAAGATTTTGGCCGGACAGGGGGAAGAGAAAAACTGTTTTTT. Amino acids: CASSQDFGRTGGREKLFF.

The rearrangement uses TRBV19 and TRBJ1-6, with D perhaps TRBD1 (5 bases). Trimming stripped 3 bases from V and 11 bases from J, with 11 bases between. The CDR3 has 13 amino acids. Germline assignment: CDR1 LNHDA and CDR2 SQIVND (reference sequence). CDR3 in DNA: TGTGCCAGTAGTATCGCGGGGGAAACACCCCTCCACTTT. Encoded protein: CASSIAGETPLHF.

The J gene is TRBJ1-1, the V gene TRBV9; TRBD1 is a possible D gene (6 bases). Germline V gives CDR1 SGDLS, CDR2 YYNGEE. The length of the CDR3 is 14 residues. V was trimmed by 0 bases and J by 5 bases, leaving 11 bases between them. The CDR3 loop reads CASSVGQAGTEAFF. DNA of the CDR3: TGTGCCAGCAGCGTAGGACAGGCGGGTACTGAAGCTTTCTTT.

The rearrangement joins TRBV6-5 to TRBJ1-2; D perhaps matches TRBD1 (5 bases). The CDR3 covers 14 residues. The ends were cut back, 2 bases at V and 7 bases at J, with 14 bases in the middle. Germline V lookup: CDR1 MNHEY, CDR2 SVGAGI. The CDR3 nucleotides are TGTGCCAGCAGTTACGGGACCTCGGGAGGTGGCTACACCTTC. Residues: CASSYGTSGGGYTF.

This rearrangement joins TRBV7-9 to TRBJ2-7; D not resolved. CDR3 length: 14 amino acids. Germline-derived CDR1 and CDR2 are SEHNR and FQNEAQ (reference sequence). The germline V and J ends were trimmed by 1 base and 2 bases, with 9 bases remaining between them. The CDR3 is CASSLGLLTYEQYF. The CDR3 DNA is TGTGCCAGCAGCTTAGGTCTCCTAACCTACGAGCAGTACTTC.

This chain links TRBV7-8 with TRBJ1-3, with D possibly matching TRBD1 (6 bases). CDR3 size: 18 residues. Germline V gives CDR1 SGHVS, CDR2 FQNEAQ. Trimming took off 1 base at V and 10 bases at J, with 26 bases between the two ends. CDR3 coding DNA: TGTGCCAGCAGCTTAGGGTCCCGGGACACTTGGGGGGGACGGACCATATATTTT. Encoded protein: CASSLGSRDTWGGRTIYF.

The V call is TRBV5-6, the J call TRBJ1-1; TRBD1 is a possible D gene (6 bases). The CDR3 is 15 amino acids. With 0 bases removed from V and 7 bases from J, the gap between germline ends came to 16 bases. Germline-derived CDR1 and CDR2 are SGHDT and YYEEEE. Written as DNA, the CDR3 is TGTGCCAGCAGCTTGGAGTACAGGGAGGGAAGTGAAGCTTTCTTT. Translation: CASSLEYREGSEAFF.

The chain links TRBV6-1 to TRBJ1-2, with D possibly being TRBD1 (6 bases). The CDR3 extends over 17 amino acids. V lost 3 bases, J lost 4 bases, and 21 bases lay in between. CDR1 and CDR2 (germline): MNHNS, SASEGT. The CDR3 coding sequence is TGTGCCAGCAGTGATAGGGTAAGGGGGAAGAAAAGCTATGGCTACACCTTC. This gives the protein CASSDRVRGKKSYGYTF.

The chain combines TRBV2 with TRBJ2-7; 10 nucleotides match TRBD1. This CDR3 is built from 15 residues. V dropped 8 bases and J dropped 1; count of bases not matched to a gene: 8. Per germline, CDR1 SNHLY and CDR2 FYNNEI. The CDR3, as DNA: TGTGCCAGCTGGCCGGGACAGGGGCTGTCCTACGAGCAGTACTTC. It yields the protein CASWPGQGLSYEQYF.

The V gene is TRBV10-2, the J gene TRBJ2-3, with 7 bases identical to TRBD2. Germline V lookup: CDR1 WSHSY, CDR2 SAAADI. V was clipped by 6 bases and J by 6 bases; unmatched bases: 15. CDR3 size: 16 residues. DNA for the CDR3: TGCGCCAGCAGCCTTACTAGCCGGGGGGTCGGGGATACGCAGTATTTT. This gives the protein CASSLTSRGVGDTQYF.

V usage is TRBV10-3 and J usage is TRBJ1-6; 9 bases match TRBD1. Germline CDR1 reads ENHRY; CDR2 reads SYGVKD. V shed 0 bases and J 8 bases; nucleotides not matched to a gene: 5. This CDR3 has 16 residues. This CDR3 is CAISESGQGGHSPLHF. The CDR3 DNA reads TGTGCCATCAGTGAGTCGGGACAGGGAGGACATTCACCCCTCCACTTT.

V usage is TRBV28 and J usage is TRBJ2-2; 14 bases are a match to TRBD2. The ends lost 2 bases at V and 5 bases at J; junction bases unmatched: 4. Germline lookup yields CDR1 MDHEN and CDR2 SYDVKM. This CDR3 has 17 amino acids. CDR3 coding DNA: TGTGCCAGCAGTTTAGGGGGACTAGCGGGAGAAACCGGGGAGCTGTTTTTT. As protein: CASSLGGLAGETGELFF.

The chain is built from TRBV28 and TRBJ2-3, with unresolved D. Trimming removed 5 bases from V and 4 bases from J, with 10 bases in between. The germline V gene has CDR1 MDHEN and CDR2 SYDVKM. The CDR3 sequence is 13 residues long. CDR3 region: CASSHDQADTQYF. The CDR3 nucleotides are TGTGCCAGCAGTCATGATCAGGCAGATACGCAGTATTTT.

J is TRBJ1-4 and V is TRBV4-1; no definite D call. Germline CDR1 and CDR2: MGHRA and YSYEKL. Between the trimmed V and J ends, which lost 4 bases and 0 bases, there was a span of 9 bases. The CDR3 loop spans 15 amino acids. The CDR3 region is CASSPYTATNEKLFF. The CDR3, as DNA: TGCGCCAGCAGCCCTTACACAGCAACTAATGAAAAACTGTTTTTT.

This clone has more than one count but fewer than ten. V usage is TRBV6-5 and J usage is TRBJ1-2; perhaps TRBD1 as D (5 bases). Trimming removed 5 bases from V and 6 bases from J, with 19 bases in between. The CDR3 has 15 amino acids. The germline V gene has CDR1 MNHEY and CDR2 SVGAGI. The CDR3 bases are TGTGCCAGCAGTCCCCGGAGGGGATCCGTGGATGGCTACACCTTC. This codes for CASSPRRGSVDGYTF.

In its sample, this clone was seen a few times. The chain recombines TRBV18 with TRBJ1-2; perhaps TRBD1 as D (5 bases). The CDR3 sequence is 19 residues long. Trimming pared 0 bases from V and 3 bases from J, leaving 23 bases between. Looked up from germline, CDR1 is KGHSH and CDR2 is LQKENI. The CDR3 DNA reads as TGTGCCAGCTCACCACCCCGGGGCTGGGGAGGGAGAGAGGACTATGGCTACACCTTC. This codes for CASSPPRGWGGREDYGYTF.

The rearrangement uses TRBV29-1 and TRBJ2-7; 8 nucleotides match TRBD1. The V and J ends lost 6 bases and 6 bases, in that order; junction bases with no gene match: 7. The length of the CDR3 is 12 residues. CDR1 and CDR2 (germline): SQVTM, ANQGSEA. The CDR3 DNA sequence: TGCAGCGTCGGGGACAGGCAAAGCGAGCAGTACTTC. This gives the protein CSVGDRQSEQYF.

This chain joins TRBV6-5 and TRBJ2-2, with a weak D call TRBD2 (5 bases). CDR1 MNHEY and CDR2 SVGAGI come from the germline V gene. The CDR3 spans 15 residues. The V gene lost 1 base and the J gene lost 5 bases, with 11 bases spanning the gap. The CDR3 coding sequence is TGTGCCAGCAGTTACTACCGCGGCGGGACCGGGGAGCTGTTTTTT. Translated, it gives CASSYYRGGTGELFF.

This chain connects TRBV6-5 to TRBJ2-7; 8 bases agree with TRBD1. The junction had 2 bases not matched to a gene; V was cut back by 1 base and J by 6 bases. This CDR3 contains 13 residues. Germline V gene data show CDR1 as MNHEY and CDR2 as SVGAGI. The CDR3 coding sequence is TGTGCCAGCAGTTACTTAGACAGGGGCGAGCAGTACTTC. Translated, it gives CASSYLDRGEQYF.

This chain uses TRBV6-2 or TRBV6-3 with TRBJ2-7; 8 bases are a match to TRBD1. Germline V lookup: CDR1 MNHEY, CDR2 SVGEGT. The junction had 4 bases not matched to a gene; V was cut back by 4 bases and J by 5 bases. This CDR3 comprises 13 residues. DNA of the CDR3: TGTGCCAGCAGTTGGGACAGGACCCACGAGCAGTACTTC. Translating it yields CASSWDRTHEQYF.

CDR3 protein: CASSRIRDTEAFF. CDR3 coding DNA: TGTGCCAGCAGCCGGATACGGGACACTGAAGCTTTCTTT. The chain joins TRBV12-3 or TRBV12-4 to TRBJ1-1; the D is unclear. The V and J ends lost 6 bases and 3 bases respectively, with 11 bases between them. The CDR3 is made up of 13 amino acids.

The rearrangement links TRBV24-1 to TRBJ1-2, with TRBD1 matching over 12 bases. The CDR3 consists of 16 residues. Germline lookup yields CDR1 KGHDR and CDR2 SFDVKD. J gave up 2 bases and V 4 bases, and 4 bases lay outside the gene matches. The CDR3 region has the DNA TGTGCCACCAGTGAGGCCGGGACAGGGGGCAACTATGGCTACACCTTC. It encodes CATSEAGTGGNYGYTF.

The chain carries TRBV5-4 and TRBJ2-1, with D perhaps TRBD1 (6 bases). The CDR3 length is 14 residues. Trimming took off 2 bases at V and 2 bases at J, with 8 bases between the two ends. Germline lookup yields CDR1 SGHNT and CDR2 YYREEE (reference sequence). CDR3 in DNA: TGTGCCAGCAGCTTTTGGGGGCCCTACAATGAGCAGTTCTTC. Amino acid sequence: CASSFWGPYNEQFF. Drawing the rest from reference TRBV5-4 and TRBJ2-1, the complete variable domain is ETGVTQSPTHLIKTRGQQVTLRCSSQSGHNTVSWYQQALGQGPQFIFQYYREEENGRGNFPPRFSGLQFPNYSSELNVNALELDDSALYLCASSFWGPYNEQFFGPGTRLTVL.